Listed below are T cell receptor beta chains from one sample, sequenced in a study of cytomegalovirus exposure and HLA in healthy donors. Measured with immunoSEQ multiplex PCR; TCRdb has only the in-frame clones, and not every one. This table has about 110,000 clones, approximately 81% appearing once. Material: PBMCs. These receptors all stem from a man aged 25 to 45 in good health and CMV-seronegative. The CDR3 runs from the conserved cysteine through the conserved F or W. A D gene is named only where the DNA matches it firmly.

d_gene	v_gene	j_gene	CDR3aa	CDR3nt
-	TRBV7-7	TRBJ1-5	CASSLGQGQPQHF	TGTGCTAGCAGCTTAGGTCAGGGCCAGCCCCAGCATTTT
-	TRBV13	TRBJ1-5	CASSQGGQPQHF	TGTGCCAGCAGTCAGGGAGGTCAGCCCCAGCATTTT
-	TRBV15	TRBJ2-3	CATSTDRGDTQYF	TGTGCCACCAGCACAGACCGGGGGGATACGCAGTATTTT
-	TRBV2	TRBJ2-7	CASTEDSRPSYEQYF	TGTGCCAGCACCGAGGACAGCAGACCCTCCTACGAGCAGTACTTC
TRBD2	TRBV15	TRBJ2-7	CATSRTPSGGTYEQYF	TGTGCCACCAGCAGAACCCCTAGCGGGGGGACCTACGAGCAGTACTTC
-	TRBV14	TRBJ2-1	CASSPSSYNEQFF	TGTGCCAGCAGCCCCAGCTCCTACAATGAGCAGTTCTTC
TRBD1	TRBV9	TRBJ2-3	CASSGQGARDTQYF	TGTGCCAGCAGCGGACAGGGGGCGCGGGATACGCAGTATTTT
TRBD1	TRBV6-5	TRBJ1-6	CASSYTRPGQVSPLHF	TGTGCCAGCAGTTACACCCGGCCGGGACAGGTTTCACCCCTCCACTTT
TRBD1	TRBV2	TRBJ1-5	CASRDSSNQPQHF	TGTGCCAGCCGGGACAGTAGCAATCAGCCCCAGCATTTT
TRBD2	TRBV7-8	TRBJ2-3	CASSLVSSGGLSQYF	TGTGCCAGCAGCTTAGTTTCCAGCGGGGGCCTCTCGCAGTATTTT
-	TRBV30	TRBJ2-5	CAWTLGGIQETQYF	TGTGCCTGGACCCTGGGAGGAATTCAAGAGACCCAGTACTTC
TRBD1	TRBV30	TRBJ1-3	CAWKTQGAGGNTIYF	TGTGCCTGGAAAACCCAGGGGGCAGGTGGAAACACCATATATTTT
TRBD1	TRBV28	TRBJ2-3	CASNPSGTGLDTQYF	TGTGCCAGCAACCCATCCGGGACAGGGCTAGATACGCAGTATTTT
-	TRBV29-1	TRBJ2-7	CSVVGQINYEQYF	TGCAGCGTCGTTGGACAGATAAACTACGAGCAGTACTTC
TRBD2	TRBV7-3	TRBJ2-1	CASASGIDNEQFF	TGTGCCAGCGCTAGCGGCATTGACAATGAGCAGTTCTTC
TRBD2	TRBV28	TRBJ2-7	CASSPGGDEQYF	TGTGCCAGCAGCCCCGGGGGGGACGAGCAGTACTTC
-	TRBV30	TRBJ2-7	CAWSLGVSYEQYF	TGTGCCTGGAGTCTCGGGGTCTCCTACGAGCAGTACTTC
TRBD2	TRBV28	TRBJ2-7	CASRGRGLAYEQYF	TGTGCCAGCAGGGGGAGGGGACTAGCCTACGAGCAGTACTTC
-	TRBV13	TRBJ1-2	CASSTGYPNYGYTF	TGTGCCAGCAGTACGGGTTATCCTAACTATGGCTACACCTTC